One and the same sample provided the 10 T cell receptor beta chains below, sequenced in a study of T cell repertoires in cytomegalovirus infection. The antigens of these receptors remain unknown. TCRdb fed the reads into MiXCR, producing one record per CDR3 protein. Of under 350,000 distinct CDR3 sequences in the sample, about 20% were seen once. The material was cultured PBMCs, obtained from culture after CMV antigen stimulation. These receptors were taken from a human donor in good health (CMV status not recorded). Some clones in this sample may be carry-over from other donors' samples.

This clonotype has only a few counts. The CDR3 loop reads CASSREIGNEQFF. Written as DNA, the CDR3 is TGTGCCAGCAGTCGGGAGATCGGCAATGAGCAGTTCTTC. The chain joins TRBV6-4 to TRBJ2-1, with TRBD2 as a possible D gene (6 bases). The CDR3 runs to 13 residues. Per germline, CDR1 MRHNA and CDR2 SNTAGT. The ends were cut back, 5 bases at V and 6 bases at J, with 11 bases in the middle.

This sequence joins TRBV12-3 or TRBV12-4 and TRBJ1-1, with a possible D match to TRBD1 (5 bases). The CDR3 totals 14 residues. Trimming took 5 bases from V and 6 from J, leaving 16 bases between them. The CDR3 reads CASSIDSYRPEAFF. For the CDR3, the DNA is TGTGCCAGCAGTATTGACAGCTACCGGCCTGAAGCTTTCTTT.

The V gene is TRBV20-1, the J gene TRBJ2-1; tentative D call: TRBD1 (5 bases). V was pared by 5 bases and J by 5 bases, with 13 bases between. Germline V gene lookup returns CDR1 DFQATT and CDR2 SNEGSKA (reference sequence). CDR3 length: 13 amino acids. CDR3 DNA sequence: TGCAGTGCTCGCCCCGACAGAAACAATGAGCAGTTCTTC. The encoded protein is CSARPDRNNEQFF.

This clonotype has a count of ten or more. This sequence joins TRBV10-2 and TRBJ1-5, with D unclear. The CDR3 is 13 residues long. Germline lookup yields CDR1 WSHSY and CDR2 SAAADI. With 4 bases removed from V and 0 bases from J, the gap between germline ends came to 4 bases. CDR3 sequence (DNA): TGCGCCAGCAGTGGACGTAGCAATCAGCCCCAGCATTTT. Translating gives CASSGRSNQPQHF.

This clonotype occurred many times. This sequence joins TRBV10-3 and TRBJ2-1; 8 bases map to TRBD1. Germline assignment: CDR1 ENHRY and CDR2 SYGVKD. This CDR3 has 15 residues. The V gene end was trimmed by 6 bases and the J gene end by 7 bases; junction bases not matched to a gene: 11. CDR3 DNA sequence: TGTGCCATCAGGACGGCAGGGGGCGCGGGGAATGAGCAGTTCTTC. As protein: CAIRTAGGAGNEQFF.

The chain employs TRBV19 and TRBJ1-4, with D uncertain. The CDR3 has 15 amino acids. The V gene's germline CDR1 is LNHDA and CDR2 SQIVND (reference sequence). V shed 1 base and J shed 3 bases, with 9 bases lying between them. The DNA for the CDR3 is TGTGCCAGTAGTATAGGCGGGAGAGCTAATGAAAAACTGTTTTTT. It specifies CASSIGGRANEKLFF.

The CDR3 loop is CSVGEMRRRNEQFF. CDR3 bases: TGCAGTGTAGGGGAGATGAGGCGCCGAAATGAGCAGTTCTTC. V gene TRBV20-1 combines with J gene TRBJ2-1; D might be TRBD1 or TRBD2, each matching 5 bases. In germline, CDR1 is DFQATT, CDR2 SNEGSKA (reference sequence). CDR3 length: 14 residues. Trimming removed 7 bases from V and 7 bases from J, with 20 bases in between.

The V and J genes are TRBV7-9 and TRBJ2-7; the match to TRBD2 covers 7 bases. The CDR3 sequence is 16 residues long. V was clipped by 5 bases and J by 1 base; unmatched bases: 11. Germline V gene sequence: CDR1 SEHNR, CDR2 FQNEAQ (reference sequence). Written as DNA, the CDR3 is TGTGCCAGCAGCCTAAACGAAGGGAGGGAATCCTACGAGCAGTACTTC. It codes for CASSLNEGRESYEQYF.

The rearrangement links TRBV7-2 to TRBJ1-5, with 8 bases matching TRBD1. V lost 5 bases to trimming and J lost 9 bases; unmatched junction nucleotides: 6. Per germline, CDR1 SGHTA and CDR2 FQGNSA. The CDR3 extends over 13 amino acids. CDR3 bases: TGTGCCAGCAGCCAGGGGGCGGATCGGCCCCAGCATTTT. It encodes CASSQGADRPQHF.

The V and J genes are TRBV30 and TRBJ1-3, with 8 bases lining up with TRBD1. The J segment lost 6 bases and the V segment lost 4 bases, leaving 8 bases of the junction unmatched. Germline V gene data show CDR1 as GTSNPN and CDR2 as SVGIG (reference sequence). The CDR3 runs to 14 residues. CDR3 nucleotides: TGTGCCTGGAAACCCGGCAGGGGGCTAAACACCATATATTTT. This translates into CAWKPGRGLNTIYF.